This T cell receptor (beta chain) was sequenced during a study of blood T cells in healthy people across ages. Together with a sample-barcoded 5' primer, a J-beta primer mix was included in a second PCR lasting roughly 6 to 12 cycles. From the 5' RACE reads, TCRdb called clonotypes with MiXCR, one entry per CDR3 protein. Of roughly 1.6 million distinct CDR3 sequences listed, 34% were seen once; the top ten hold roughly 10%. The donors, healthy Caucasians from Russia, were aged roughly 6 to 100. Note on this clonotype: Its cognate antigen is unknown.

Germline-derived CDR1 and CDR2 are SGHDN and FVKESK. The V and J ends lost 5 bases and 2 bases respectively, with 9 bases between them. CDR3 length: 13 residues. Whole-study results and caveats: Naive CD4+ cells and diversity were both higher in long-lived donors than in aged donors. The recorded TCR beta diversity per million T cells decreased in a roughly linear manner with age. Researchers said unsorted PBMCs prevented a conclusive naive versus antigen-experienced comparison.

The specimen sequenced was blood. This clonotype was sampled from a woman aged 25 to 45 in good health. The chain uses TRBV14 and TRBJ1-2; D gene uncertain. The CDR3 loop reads CASSTRSNYGYTF. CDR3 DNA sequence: TGTGCCAGCAGCACCCGCTCCAACTATGGCTACACCTTC.